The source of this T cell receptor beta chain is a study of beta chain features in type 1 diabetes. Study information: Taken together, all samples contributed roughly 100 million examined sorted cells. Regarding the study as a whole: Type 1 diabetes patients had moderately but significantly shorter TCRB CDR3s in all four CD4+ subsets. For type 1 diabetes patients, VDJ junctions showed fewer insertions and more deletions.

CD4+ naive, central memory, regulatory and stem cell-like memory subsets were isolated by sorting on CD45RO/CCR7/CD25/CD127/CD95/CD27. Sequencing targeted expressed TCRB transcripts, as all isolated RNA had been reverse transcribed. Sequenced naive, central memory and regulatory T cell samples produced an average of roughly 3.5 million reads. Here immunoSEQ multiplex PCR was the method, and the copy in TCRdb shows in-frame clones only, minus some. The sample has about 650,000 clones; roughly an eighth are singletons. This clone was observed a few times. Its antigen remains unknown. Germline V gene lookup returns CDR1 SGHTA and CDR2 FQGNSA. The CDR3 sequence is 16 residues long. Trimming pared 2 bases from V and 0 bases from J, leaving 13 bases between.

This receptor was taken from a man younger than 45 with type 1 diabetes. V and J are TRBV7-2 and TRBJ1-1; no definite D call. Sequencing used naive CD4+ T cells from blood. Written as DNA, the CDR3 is TGTGCCAGCAGCTTAATGGTCGGCGTTATGAACACTGAAGCTTTCTTT. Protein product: CASSLMVGVMNTEAFF. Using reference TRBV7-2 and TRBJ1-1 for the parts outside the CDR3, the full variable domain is GAGVSQSPSNKVTEKGKDVELRCDPISGHTALYWYRQSLGQGLEFLIYFQGNSAPDKSGLPSDRFSAERTGGSVSTLTIQRTQQEDSAVYLCASSLMVGVMNTEAFFGQGTRLTVV.